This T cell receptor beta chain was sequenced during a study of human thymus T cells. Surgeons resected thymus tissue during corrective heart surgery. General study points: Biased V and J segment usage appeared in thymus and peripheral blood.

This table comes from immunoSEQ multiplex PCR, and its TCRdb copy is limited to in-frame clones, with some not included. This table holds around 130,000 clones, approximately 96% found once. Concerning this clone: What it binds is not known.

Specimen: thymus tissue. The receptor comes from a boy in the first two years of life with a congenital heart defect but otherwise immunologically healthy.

As DNA, the CDR3 is TGCGCCAGCAGCCAAGCCAGGGAAGTCGGGGAGCTGTTTTTT. It is translated as CASSQAREVGELFF. J is TRBJ2-2 and V is TRBV4-1, with TRBD1 as a possible D gene (5 bases). Trimming stripped 1 base from V and 7 bases from J, with 10 bases between. The CDR3 consists of 14 residues. Per germline, CDR1 MGHRA and CDR2 YSYEKL.